Listed here is a single T cell receptor beta chain. Its antigen is not identified. The data originate from a study of T cell responses to AZD1222 COVID-19 vaccine. Broader study findings: Seropositivity was recorded at baseline in only six AZD1222 recipients. Repertoire sampling happened only post peak T cell response. Most donors were white British, females outnumbered males, and clonal diversity was possibly underestimated.

Using immunoSEQ multiplex PCR, the repertoire was profiled, and TCRdb retains in-frame clones only, with some absent. The sample gives roughly 91,000 clones, roughly 87% of which show up once; 2.9% is in the top ten. CDR3 length: 14 amino acids. CDR1 and CDR2 from the germline V gene are LGHNA and YNFKEQ. The V segment lost 2 bases and the J segment 7 bases; nucleotides outside the gene matches: 5. V is TRBV4-2 and J is TRBJ2-1; 7 nucleotides agree with TRBD1. This sample comprised peripheral blood, obtained on day 0 of AZD1222 vaccination. The clonotype originates from an adult in good health. CDR3 coding DNA: TGTGCCAGCAGCCAACGCGGCAGGGGGAATGAGCAGTTCTTC. It translates to CASSQRGRGNEQFF.